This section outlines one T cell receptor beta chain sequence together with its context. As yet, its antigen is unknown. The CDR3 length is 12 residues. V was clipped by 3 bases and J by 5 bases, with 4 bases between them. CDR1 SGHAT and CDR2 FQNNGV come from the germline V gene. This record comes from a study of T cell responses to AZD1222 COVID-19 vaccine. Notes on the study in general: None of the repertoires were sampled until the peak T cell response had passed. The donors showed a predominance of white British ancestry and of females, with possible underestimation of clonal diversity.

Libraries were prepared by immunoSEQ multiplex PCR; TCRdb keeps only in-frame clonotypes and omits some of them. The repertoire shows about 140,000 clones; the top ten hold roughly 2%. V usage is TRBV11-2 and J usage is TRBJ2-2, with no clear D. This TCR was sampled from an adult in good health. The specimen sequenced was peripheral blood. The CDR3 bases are TGTGCCAGCAGCTTCGGGACCGGGGAGCTGTTTTTT. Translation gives CASSFGTGELFF.